This T cell receptor beta chain was captured by sequencing in a study of blood T cell repertoires in COVID-19. Background on the study: There were acute and convalescent COVID-19 samples, and they came from the United States, Italy and Spain. Sources were T cells, B-cell-depleted T cells, or PBMCs; the material itself was cDNA or gDNA.

Profiling relied on immunoSEQ multiplex PCR, and the TCRdb table lists in-frame clones only, not all of them. The sample consists of 100,000 to 130,000 clones, over 80% of them appearing once. This TCR came from a woman aged 30 to 39 with acute or convalescent COVID-19. The sample comprised peripheral blood.

This CDR3 is CASSQDGASGRELFF. The CDR3 region has the DNA TGTGCCAGCAGCCAAGATGGGGCGTCGGGTAGGGAACTGTTTTTT. The gene calls are TRBV3-1 (or the pseudogene TRBV3-2) and TRBJ1-4, with D possibly matching TRBD1 (5 bases). V shed 0 bases and J shed 12 bases, with 17 bases lying between them. Germline-derived CDR1 and CDR2 are LGHDT and YNNKEL (reference sequence). This CDR3 spans 15 amino acids.